The 20 T cell receptor beta chains below all came from one sample that was sequenced in a study of blood T cell repertoires in COVID-19. Here immunoSEQ multiplex PCR was the method, and the copy in TCRdb shows in-frame clones only, minus some. The sample lists about 160,000 clones; 80% were seen once. The sample comprised PBMCs or T cells enriched from blood (not recorded which). The receptors stem from a man in his forties or fifties who had recovered from COVID-19.

This chain's CDR3 is CASSQVVGDYGYTF. In DNA form, the CDR3 reads TGCGCCAGCAGCCAAGTAGTAGGGGACTATGGCTACACCTTC. The chain recombines TRBV4-1 with TRBJ1-2, with a weak D call TRBD1 (5 bases). This CDR3 is 14 amino acids long. Germline V gene lookup returns CDR1 MGHRA and CDR2 YSYEKL. The V end was cut by 1 base, the J end by 3 bases, with 9 bases between.

The chain has TRBV11-2 and TRBJ2-3; D remains unclear. The CDR3 spans 14 residues. Germline V gene data show CDR1 as SGHAT and CDR2 as FQNNGV. The V end was cut by 3 bases, the J end by 4 bases, with 11 bases between. The CDR3 DNA follows: TGTGCCAGCAGCTTTCGACTTGCCCCAGATACGCAGTATTTT. Translating gives CASSFRLAPDTQYF.

V gene TRBV10-3 combines with J gene TRBJ2-7, with D perhaps TRBD2 (6 bases). There are 13 residues in the CDR3. Germline CDR1 is ENHRY and CDR2 is SYGVKD. V lost 11 bases and J 0 bases, leaving 14 bases between the germline ends. This chain's CDR3 is CASGGPDSYEQYV. CDR3 DNA: TGTGCCTCCGGGGGTCCGGACTCCTACGAGCAGTACGTC.

This rearrangement joins TRBV30 to TRBJ2-7; the D is unclear. The CDR3 extends over 13 amino acids. Trimming removed 4 bases at V and 9 bases at J, with 19 bases between. Germline CDR1 GTSNPN, CDR2 SVGIG (reference sequence). Here the CDR3 reads CAWTTLIGSGQYF. Here the CDR3 DNA reads TGTGCCTGGACTACGCTAATTGGGTCGGGGCAGTACTTC.

The chain couples TRBV12-3 or TRBV12-4 to TRBJ2-1; maybe TRBD1 (6 bases). The length of the CDR3 is 12 residues. V was shortened by 3 bases and J by 11 bases, with 11 bases between the two germline ends. The CDR3 coding sequence is TGTGCCAGCAGTTTGTACAGGGCAAAGCAGTTCTTC. This gives the protein CASSLYRAKQFF.

This sequence joins TRBV5-4 and TRBJ2-2; 11 positions agree with TRBD2. The CDR3 loop spans 17 amino acids. V was pared by 3 bases and J by 1 base, with 5 bases of the junction left unmatched. Germline CDR1 reads SGHNT; CDR2 reads YYREEE (reference sequence). The CDR3 region has the DNA TGTGCCAGCAGCTCCGCTAGCGGGGGGCGGAACACCGGGGAGCTGTTTTTT. This translates into CASSSASGGRNTGELFF. The full variable domain, completed using reference TRBV5-4 and TRBJ2-2, is ETGVTQSPTHLIKTRGQQVTLRCSSQSGHNTVSWYQQALGQGPQFIFQYYREEENGRGNFPPRFSGLQFPNYSSELNVNALELDDSALYLCASSSASGGRNTGELFFGEGSRLTVL.

This chain connects TRBV5-6 to TRBJ2-7, with 12 bases lining up with TRBD2. The CDR3 covers 14 residues. After removal of 3 bases from V and 6 bases from J, the junction contained 4 bases not matched to a gene. The germline V gene has CDR1 SGHDT and CDR2 YYEEEE. CDR3 bases: TGTGCCAGCAGCTGGACTAGCGGGGCCGGCGAGCAGTACTTC. Protein: CASSWTSGAGEQYF.

This chain links TRBV10-3 with TRBJ2-1, with 7 positions matching TRBD1. Germline assignment: CDR1 ENHRY and CDR2 SYGVKD. V dropped 10 bases and J dropped 5; count of bases not matched to a gene: 11. This CDR3 spans 14 amino acids. The CDR3 is CASETGLGNNEQFF. The CDR3 nucleotides are TGTGCCAGCGAGACAGGGTTGGGGAACAATGAGCAGTTCTTC.

V usage is TRBV2 and J usage is TRBJ1-1; 10 positions match TRBD1. Unmatched junction bases numbered 6, after V lost 5 bases and J lost 0 bases. The germline gives CDR1 SNHLY, CDR2 FYNNEI. The CDR3 consists of 16 residues. As DNA, the CDR3 is TGTGCCAGCAGTCGCGGGGGGACAGGGGTGAACACTGAAGCTTTCTTT. Protein: CASSRGGTGVNTEAFF. Combining the CDR3 with reference TRBV2 and TRBJ1-1 gives the whole variable domain EPEVTQTPSHQVTQMGQEVILRCVPISNHLYFYWYRQILGQKVEFLVSFYNNEISEKSEIFDDQFSVERPDGSNFTLKIRSTKLEDSAMYFCASSRGGTGVNTEAFFGQGTRLTVV.

A few counts support this clone. The chain joins TRBV29-1 to TRBJ1-2; no clear D. This CDR3 has 15 residues. Germline V gene sequence: CDR1 SQVTM, CDR2 ANQGSEA. V dropped 4 bases and J dropped 12 bases, with 27 bases sitting between them. The CDR3 DNA is TGCAGCGTTGTCCTCTCCACCGGTCCCGGGTCCTCGGACACCTTC. It specifies CSVVLSTGPGSSDTF.

This rearrangement joins TRBV27 to TRBJ1-2, with D unresolved. V lost 3 bases and J 2 bases, leaving 10 bases between the germline ends. Germline CDR1 and CDR2: MNHEY and SMNVEV (reference sequence). The length of the CDR3 is 14 residues. Here the CDR3 DNA reads TGTGCCAGCAGTTTGCGGGTGACCAACTATGGCTACACCTTC. This sequence encodes CASSLRVTNYGYTF.

The chain joins TRBV7-8 to TRBJ1-4; D not resolved. The V gene lost 5 bases and the J gene lost 2 bases, with 12 bases spanning the gap. This CDR3 comprises 15 residues. CDR1 SGHVS and CDR2 FQNEAQ come from the germline V gene. CDR3 sequence reads: CASSNGVGTNEKLFF. In nucleotides, the CDR3 is TGTGCCAGCAGCAACGGGGTAGGGACTAATGAAAAACTGTTTTTT.

The chain joins TRBV7-2 to TRBJ1-6; D uncertain. V dropped 2 bases and J dropped 8 bases, with 7 bases sitting between them. Germline CDR1 reads SGHTA; CDR2 reads FQGNSA. CDR3 length: 13 amino acids. The CDR3 DNA reads TGTGCCAGCAGCTTATCCCCTGATTCACCCCTCCACTTT. Residues: CASSLSPDSPLHF.

This sequence joins TRBV27 and TRBJ1-5; tentatively, D is TRBD1 (6 bases). Trimming removed 6 bases from V and 0 bases from J, with 12 bases in between. The CDR3 consists of 15 residues. Germline V gives CDR1 MNHEY, CDR2 SMNVEV (reference sequence). The CDR3 DNA reads as TGTGCCAGCAGCCCCCACAGGGATAGCAATCAGCCCCAGCATTTT. This sequence encodes CASSPHRDSNQPQHF.

The CDR3 region is CASSSTRWWDTQYF. The CDR3 DNA is TGTGCCAGCAGTTCAACTAGGTGGTGGGATACGCAGTATTTT. J is TRBJ2-3 and V is TRBV27, with D possibly matching TRBD2 (5 bases). V dropped 4 bases and J dropped 6 bases, with 14 bases sitting between them. CDR1 MNHEY and CDR2 SMNVEV come from the germline V gene (reference sequence). The CDR3 consists of 14 residues.

This chain links TRBV6-5 with TRBJ1-2, with a weak D call TRBD1 (6 bases). The CDR3 runs 14 residues. Germline CDR1 reads MNHEY; CDR2 reads SVGAGI. The V end was cut by 8 bases, the J end by 5 bases, with 18 bases between. The CDR3 is CASVPGEGGYGYTF. The CDR3 coding sequence is TGTGCCAGCGTTCCGGGCGAGGGGGGGTATGGCTACACCTTC.

A few counts support this clone. The chain combines TRBV5-6 with TRBJ2-1; 12 bases line up with TRBD2. The germline V gene encodes CDR1 SGHDT and CDR2 YYEEEE. Trimming took 7 bases from V and 8 from J; bases not matched to a gene: 10. The CDR3 contains 15 residues. The DNA of the CDR3 is TGTGCCAGCTTACTAGCGGGGGGTCGGGTGGATGAGCAGTTCTTC. It encodes CASLLAGGRVDEQFF.

The gene calls are TRBV11-3 and TRBJ2-1; 8 bases are a match to TRBD2. In germline, CDR1 is SGHNT, CDR2 YENEEA. The CDR3 totals 15 residues. The V segment lost 5 bases and the J segment 7 bases; nucleotides outside the gene matches: 10. In DNA, the CDR3 is TGTGCCAGCAGCCAAGGACTAGCCGTCCAAAATGAGCAGTTCTTC. This gives the protein CASSQGLAVQNEQFF. Drawing the rest from reference TRBV11-3 and TRBJ2-1, the complete variable domain is EAGVVQSPRYKIIEKKQPVAFWCNPISGHNTLYWYLQNLGQGPELLIRYENEEAVDDSQLPKDRFSAERLKGVDSTLKIQPAELGDSAVYLCASSQGLAVQNEQFFGPGTRLTVL.

The chain is built from TRBV2 and TRBJ1-2, with D maybe TRBD1 (6 bases). Germline V CDR1 and CDR2: SNHLY, FYNNEI. The CDR3 length is 14 residues. V lost 4 bases, J lost 7 bases, and 16 bases lay in between. In DNA form, the CDR3 reads TGTGCCAGCAGTGTTGGCAGGGGTGGTGGTGGCTACACCTTC. Translated: CASSVGRGGGGYTF.

The genes are TRBV30 and TRBJ2-5; maybe TRBD1 (6 bases). Germline V gives CDR1 GTSNPN, CDR2 SVGIG (reference sequence). V was shortened by 2 bases and J by 1 base, with 8 bases between the two germline ends. The CDR3 is made up of 13 amino acids. In DNA, the CDR3 is TGTGCCTGGAGTAGGACAGCCCAAGAGACCCAGTACTTC. The encoded protein is CAWSRTAQETQYF.